This T cell receptor (beta chain) was retrieved from a study of T-cell memory formation after mild COVID-19. Study in general: Largely, the TCR clusters proved donor specific. Study-level findings and limits: In pre-infection memory, a portion of responding clones appeared, which suggested that cross-reactive memory joined. There was a balanced CD4/CD8 profile in clones contracting day 15 to 85, and later expanders leaned CD4+.

This CDR3 has 16 amino acids. Per germline, CDR1 SEHNR and CDR2 FQNEAQ (reference sequence). Each CDR3 protein gets one entry after TCRdb re-called the 5' RACE reads with MiXCR. The sample carries tens of thousands of distinct CDR3 sequences, 11% to 15% recorded once. Concerning this clonotype itself: The antigen is not known. Being one base from a much bigger clone, this may be a read error.

Sequencing input: PBMCs or a T cell subset sorted from them (not recorded which). This clonotype was obtained from an adult woman who had mild COVID-19 (a few samples of this study predate the infection). Cell type and time point are not known. This sequence joins TRBV7-9 and TRBJ2-5; TRBD2 aligns across 8 bases. In DNA form, the CDR3 reads TGTGCCAGCCCCCCGACAGCGGGGGCCTACCCGGAGACCAAGTACTTC. Translating it yields CASPPTAGAYPETKYF. Supplemented by reference TRBV7-9 and TRBJ2-5, the full variable domain reads DTGVSQNPRHKITKRGQNVTFRCDPISEHNRLYWYRQTLGQGPEFLTYFQNEAQLEKSRLLSDRFSAERPKGSFSTLEIQRTEQGDSAMYLCASPPTAGAYPETKYFGPGTRLLVL.